This T cell receptor (beta chain) was captured in a study of cytomegalovirus exposure and HLA in healthy donors. Overall study findings and caveats: A few CMV-associated chains were confirmed in vitro to be specific for CMV antigens.

For this clone: Its antigen is unidentified.

The germline V gene encodes CDR1 MNHEY and CDR2 SVGAGI. Germline trimming cut 6 bases from V and 8 bases from J; bases unmatched to any gene: 6. This CDR3 is built from 14 residues. This PCR relied on a set of 60 Vbeta primers and 13 Jbeta primers. The table came from immunoSEQ multiplex PCR; TCRdb's copy has only in-frame clones and leaves some out. The sample consists of roughly 60,000 clones, around 78% of them appearing once. This sequence joins TRBV6-5 and TRBJ2-4; 11 positions match TRBD2. Sequencing input: PBMCs. This clonotype originated in a female donor in good health and CMV-seronegative. DNA of the CDR3: TGTGCCAGCAGCTTCAGTAGCGGGGGGGACATTCAGTACTTC. The encoded protein is CASSFSSGGDIQYF.